These 10 T cell receptor beta chains share one sample of origin, sequenced in a study of identical twins. TCRdb recomputed calls from the 5' RACE reads with MiXCR, one row per CDR3 protein. The sample has 600,000 to 700,000 distinct CDR3 sequences, roughly 20% seen once. This sample was shared with a second study, whose subject was T cells expressing NK-cell markers.

The sequenced material came from PBMCs. All receptors come from a woman between 18 and 29 years old in good health.

This clonotype was counted between two and nine times. This chain connects TRBV10-3 to TRBJ1-3; 7 nucleotides align to TRBD1. J was trimmed by 4 bases and V by 5 bases; bases with no gene match: 8. Germline assignment: CDR1 ENHRY and CDR2 SYGVKD. The CDR3 is 15 amino acids. CDR3: CAISNTGVRGNTIYF. In DNA, the CDR3 is TGTGCCATCAGTAATACAGGGGTTCGAGGAAACACCATATATTTT.

The chain has TRBV10-1 and TRBJ2-7, with D possibly matching TRBD2 (5 bases). CDR1 and CDR2 from the germline V gene are WNHNN and SYGVQD (reference sequence). The CDR3 covers 14 residues. Between the trimmed V and J ends, which lost 3 bases and 4 bases, there was a span of 13 bases. The CDR3 region has the DNA TGCGCCAGCAGTGACAAGGGTGAGGGTTACGAGCAGTACTTC. Translated, it gives CASSDKGEGYEQYF.

This clonotype was seen more than once but under ten times. The rearrangement joins TRBV10-3 to TRBJ2-1; 11 bases map to TRBD2. The CDR3 covers 15 residues. Trimming removed 7 bases from V and 9 bases from J; junction bases left unmatched: 11. Germline V lookup: CDR1 ENHRY, CDR2 SYGVKD. The CDR3 DNA reads TGTGCCATCAAACTAGCGGGAGTGGCTGCGGCTGAGCAGTTCTTC. The encoded protein is CAIKLAGVAAAEQFF.

This clonotype was detected ten times or more. The CDR3, as DNA: TGCAGTGCTAGAGATCTCCGGGGTAGCGGGAGCTCCTACGAGCAGTACTTC. Translation gives CSARDLRGSGSSYEQYF. V usage is TRBV20-1 and J usage is TRBJ2-7, with TRBD2 identical over 9 bases. Germline V gives CDR1 DFQATT, CDR2 SNEGSKA (reference sequence). The CDR3 length is 17 residues. The trim removed 0 bases at V and 0 bases at J, leaving 9 bases unmatched.

CDR3 in amino acids: CASSPPGGEEQFF. As DNA, the CDR3 is TGTGCCAGCAGCCCCCCCGGGGGGGAAGAGCAGTTCTTC. The gene calls are TRBV7-6 and TRBJ2-1, with 8 nucleotides matching TRBD2. Germline CDR1 SGHVS, CDR2 FNYEAQ. V dropped 5 bases and J dropped 10; count of bases not matched to a gene: 7. There are 13 residues in the CDR3.

V is TRBV6-2 or TRBV6-3 and J is TRBJ2-1, with D tentatively TRBD2 (5 bases). V lost 11 bases and J 5 bases, leaving 19 bases between the germline ends. Germline V gives CDR1 MNHEY, CDR2 SVGEGT. The CDR3 is made up of 14 amino acids. The CDR3 loop reads CASSTWEYNNEQFF. The CDR3 nucleotides read TGTGCCTCCAGTACGTGGGAGTACAACAATGAGCAGTTCTTC.

This clonotype appeared many times. The genes are TRBV5-1 and TRBJ2-3; the D is unclear. The V gene's germline CDR1 is SGHRS and CDR2 YFSETQ. This CDR3 is 15 amino acids long. Trimming removed 4 bases at V and 4 bases at J, with 16 bases between. CDR3 sequence: CASSPIGSIADTQYF. The CDR3 DNA reads TGCGCCAGCAGCCCCATTGGTAGCATAGCAGATACGCAGTATTTT.

This rearrangement joins TRBV5-1 to TRBJ1-1; possibly TRBD1 for D (5 bases). There are 14 residues in the CDR3. Between the trimmed V and J ends, which lost 7 bases and 6 bases, there was a span of 19 bases. Germline-derived CDR1 and CDR2 are SGHRS and YFSETQ. Written as DNA, the CDR3 is TGCGCCAGCGCCCCCACAGCTGGGGGGGCTGAAGCTTTCTTT. It yields the protein CASAPTAGGAEAFF.

V usage is TRBV6-1 and J usage is TRBJ2-3, with 7 bases fitting TRBD2. This CDR3 has 15 residues. J gave up 3 bases and V 6 bases, and 9 bases lay outside the gene matches. Germline values: CDR1 MNHNS, CDR2 SASEGT. The CDR3 DNA reads TGTGCCAGCAGGGTGGGAGGGGTGTGGACAGATACGCAGTATTTT. Translated: CASRVGGVWTDTQYF.

This sequence joins TRBV9 and TRBJ2-7; 7 nucleotides match TRBD2. Germline lookup yields CDR1 SGDLS and CDR2 YYNGEE. This CDR3 is built from 14 residues. V dropped 0 bases and J dropped 3; count of bases not matched to a gene: 3. CDR3 in amino acids: CASSVGREGYEQYF. The CDR3 DNA sequence: TGTGCCAGCAGCGTAGGAAGGGAGGGCTACGAGCAGTACTTC. Full variable domain (missing parts from reference TRBV9 and TRBJ2-7): DSGVTQTPKHLITATGQRVTLRCSPRSGDLSVYWYQQSLDQGLQFLIQYYNGEERAKGNILERFSAQQFPDLHSELNLSSLELGDSALYFCASSVGREGYEQYFGPGTRLTVT.